Described below is a single T cell receptor (beta chain) sequence and its context. What it recognizes is unknown. The identical CDR3 is also encoded by other nucleotide sequences in the sample. These data originate in a study of T cell responses to AZD1222 COVID-19 vaccine. Here immunoSEQ multiplex PCR was the method, and the copy in TCRdb shows in-frame clones only, minus some. Counted here are roughly 80,000 clones, roughly 87% occurring once; the ten biggest clones make up around 5.1%. Trimming removed 1 base from V and 0 bases from J, with 1 base in between. Germline CDR1 reads SGHDN; CDR2 reads FVKESK. The CDR3 covers 12 residues. Study-wide points: Spike-specific TCR depth and breadth grew after two AZD1222 doses.

Here the sequenced sample was peripheral blood, taken on day 0 of MenACWY control vaccination. The chain recombines TRBV14 with TRBJ2-7; D remains ambiguous. This receptor was obtained from an adult in good health. The CDR3 region is CASSQGSYEQYF. CDR3 sequence (DNA): TGTGCCAGCAGCCAAGGCTCCTACGAGCAGTACTTC.